The clone carrying this TCR beta chain is a singleton in its sample. The V end was cut by 6 bases, the J end by 9 bases, with 15 bases between. Germline assignment: CDR1 MNHEY and CDR2 SMNVEV (reference sequence). There are 12 residues in the CDR3. This sample is drawn from a study of blood T cell repertoires in COVID-19. The overall study: Sources were T cells, B-cell-depleted T cells, or PBMCs; the material itself was cDNA or gDNA.

Sequenced by immunoSEQ multiplex PCR; TCRdb stores in-frame clones only, minus some. The table records approximately 100,000 clones, roughly 82% of them present only once. The sample comprised peripheral blood. The chain carries TRBV27 and TRBJ2-7; D is perhaps TRBD2 (5 bases). This receptor was identified in a man in his sixties or seventies with active or convalescent COVID-19. In DNA form, the CDR3 reads TGTGCCAGCAGCCAAACTAGTGGTTTGCAGTACTTC. It translates to CASSQTSGLQYF.